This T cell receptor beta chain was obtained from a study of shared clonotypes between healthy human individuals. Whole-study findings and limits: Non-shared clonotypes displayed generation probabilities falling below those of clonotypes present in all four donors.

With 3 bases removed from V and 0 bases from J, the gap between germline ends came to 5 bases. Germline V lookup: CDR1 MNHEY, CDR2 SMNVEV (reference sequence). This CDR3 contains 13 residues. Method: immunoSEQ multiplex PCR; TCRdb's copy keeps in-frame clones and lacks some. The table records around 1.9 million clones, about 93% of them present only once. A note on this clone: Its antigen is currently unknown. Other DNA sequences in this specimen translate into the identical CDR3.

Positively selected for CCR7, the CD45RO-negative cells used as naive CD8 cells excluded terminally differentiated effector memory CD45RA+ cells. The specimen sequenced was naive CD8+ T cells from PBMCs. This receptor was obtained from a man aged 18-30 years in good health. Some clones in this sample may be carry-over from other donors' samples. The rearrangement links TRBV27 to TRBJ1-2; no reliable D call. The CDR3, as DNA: TGTGCCAGCAGTTTCTCCTCTAACTATGGCTACACCTTC. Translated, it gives CASSFSSNYGYTF.